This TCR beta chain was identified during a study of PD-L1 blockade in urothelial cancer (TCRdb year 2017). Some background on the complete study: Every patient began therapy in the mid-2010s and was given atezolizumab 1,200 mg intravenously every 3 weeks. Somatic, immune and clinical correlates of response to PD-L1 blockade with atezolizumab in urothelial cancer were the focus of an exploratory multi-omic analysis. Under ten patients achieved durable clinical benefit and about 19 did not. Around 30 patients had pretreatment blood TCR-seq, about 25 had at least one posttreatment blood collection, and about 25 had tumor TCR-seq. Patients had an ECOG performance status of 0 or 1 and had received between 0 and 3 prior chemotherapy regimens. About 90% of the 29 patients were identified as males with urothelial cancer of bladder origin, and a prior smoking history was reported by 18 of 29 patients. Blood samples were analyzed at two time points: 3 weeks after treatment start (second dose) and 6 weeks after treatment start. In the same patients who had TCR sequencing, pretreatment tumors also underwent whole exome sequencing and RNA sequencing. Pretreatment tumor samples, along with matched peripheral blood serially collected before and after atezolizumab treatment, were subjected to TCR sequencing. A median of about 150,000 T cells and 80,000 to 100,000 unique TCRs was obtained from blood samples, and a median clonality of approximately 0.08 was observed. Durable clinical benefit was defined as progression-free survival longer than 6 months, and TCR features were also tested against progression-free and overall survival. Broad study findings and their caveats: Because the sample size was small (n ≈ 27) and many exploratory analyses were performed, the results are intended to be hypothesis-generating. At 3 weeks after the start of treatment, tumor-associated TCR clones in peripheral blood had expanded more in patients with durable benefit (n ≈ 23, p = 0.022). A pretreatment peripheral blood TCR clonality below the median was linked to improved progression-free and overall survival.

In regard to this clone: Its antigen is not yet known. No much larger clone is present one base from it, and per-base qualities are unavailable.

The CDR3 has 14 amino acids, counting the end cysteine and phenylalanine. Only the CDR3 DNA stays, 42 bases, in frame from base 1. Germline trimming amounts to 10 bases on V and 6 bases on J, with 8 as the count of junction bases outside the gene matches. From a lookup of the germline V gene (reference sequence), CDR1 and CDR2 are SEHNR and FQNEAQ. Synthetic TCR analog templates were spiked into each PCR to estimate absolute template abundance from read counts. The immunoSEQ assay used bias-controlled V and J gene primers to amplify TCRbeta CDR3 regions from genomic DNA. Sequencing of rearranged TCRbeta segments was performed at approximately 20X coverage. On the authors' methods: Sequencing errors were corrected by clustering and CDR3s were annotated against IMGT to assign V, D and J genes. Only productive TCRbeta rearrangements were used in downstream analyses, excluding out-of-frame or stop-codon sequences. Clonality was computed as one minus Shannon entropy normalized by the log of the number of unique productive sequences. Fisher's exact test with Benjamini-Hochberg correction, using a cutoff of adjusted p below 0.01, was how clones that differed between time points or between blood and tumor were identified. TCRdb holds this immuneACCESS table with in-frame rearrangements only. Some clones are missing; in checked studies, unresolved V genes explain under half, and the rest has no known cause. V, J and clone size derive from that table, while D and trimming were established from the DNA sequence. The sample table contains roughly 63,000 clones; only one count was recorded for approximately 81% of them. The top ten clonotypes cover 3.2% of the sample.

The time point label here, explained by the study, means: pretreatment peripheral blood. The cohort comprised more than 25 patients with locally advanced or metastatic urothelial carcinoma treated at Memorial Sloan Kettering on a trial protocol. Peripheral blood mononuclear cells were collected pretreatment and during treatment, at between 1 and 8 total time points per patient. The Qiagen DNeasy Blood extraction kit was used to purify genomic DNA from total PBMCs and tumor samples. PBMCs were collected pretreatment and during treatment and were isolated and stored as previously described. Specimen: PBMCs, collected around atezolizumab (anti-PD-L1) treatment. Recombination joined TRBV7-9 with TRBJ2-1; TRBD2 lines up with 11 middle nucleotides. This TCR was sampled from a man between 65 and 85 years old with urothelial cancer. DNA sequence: TGTGCCACCAATAGCGGGAGGGCCCTCAATGAGCAGTTCTTC. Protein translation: CATNSGRALNEQFF.